This TCR beta chain is from a study of cytomegalovirus exposure and HLA in healthy donors. Study-wide background: From about 180 million T cells, an earlier analysis saw around 120 million unique TCR beta sequences. Findings and caveats of the study: The listing of roughly 160 TCR beta chains classed them as cytomegalovirus-associated. In a later analysis, several top co-occurrence clusters appeared linked to parvovirus B19, influenza, CMV and Epstein-Barr virus.

The PCR had 60 Vbeta and 13 Jbeta primers. Libraries were prepared by immunoSEQ multiplex PCR; TCRdb keeps only in-frame clonotypes and omits some of them. The sample lists 65,000 or so clones; 70% to 85% were seen once. In the case of this clone: Its antigen remains unidentified.

The TCR comes from a girl between 10 and 17 years old in good health and CMV-seropositive. Material: PBMCs.

The CDR3 bases are TGTGCCACCAGCAGAGATATACGGGGACTCCAAGAGACCCAGTACTTC. Translating it yields CATSRDIRGLQETQYF. The rearrangement links TRBV15 to TRBJ2-5; D is possibly TRBD2 (6 bases). CDR1 and CDR2 (germline): LNHNV, YYDKDF (reference sequence). Trimming pared 0 bases from V and 1 base from J, leaving 12 bases between. This CDR3 has 16 residues.